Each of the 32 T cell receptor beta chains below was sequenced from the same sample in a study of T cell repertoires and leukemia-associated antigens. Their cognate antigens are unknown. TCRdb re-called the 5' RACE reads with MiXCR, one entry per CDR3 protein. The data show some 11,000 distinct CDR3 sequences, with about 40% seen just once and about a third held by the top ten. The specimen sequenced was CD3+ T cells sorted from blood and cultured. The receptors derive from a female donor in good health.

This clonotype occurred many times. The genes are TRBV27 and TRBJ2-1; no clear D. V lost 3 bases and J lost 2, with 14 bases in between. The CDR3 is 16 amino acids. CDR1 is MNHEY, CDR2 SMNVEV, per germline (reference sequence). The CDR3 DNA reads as TGTGCCAGCAGTTTCTTAAGACTTCTGGCCTACAATGAGCAGTTCTTC. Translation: CASSFLRLLAYNEQFF.

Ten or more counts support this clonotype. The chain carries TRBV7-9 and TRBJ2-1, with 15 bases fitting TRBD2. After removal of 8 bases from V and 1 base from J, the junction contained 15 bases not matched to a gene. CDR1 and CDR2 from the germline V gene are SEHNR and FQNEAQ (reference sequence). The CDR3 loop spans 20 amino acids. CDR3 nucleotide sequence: TGTGCCAGCGGGGGGTACTCCGGGACTAGCGGGAGGAATTCCTACAATGAGCAGTTCTTC. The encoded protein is CASGGYSGTSGRNSYNEQFF.

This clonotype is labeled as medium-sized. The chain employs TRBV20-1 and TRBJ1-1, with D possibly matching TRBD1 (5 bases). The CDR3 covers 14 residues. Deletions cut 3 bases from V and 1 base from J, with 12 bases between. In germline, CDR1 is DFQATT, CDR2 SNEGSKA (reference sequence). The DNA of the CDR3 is TGCAGTGCTAGTTGGGGCGGAAGGAACACTGAAGCTTTCTTT. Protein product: CSASWGGRNTEAFF.

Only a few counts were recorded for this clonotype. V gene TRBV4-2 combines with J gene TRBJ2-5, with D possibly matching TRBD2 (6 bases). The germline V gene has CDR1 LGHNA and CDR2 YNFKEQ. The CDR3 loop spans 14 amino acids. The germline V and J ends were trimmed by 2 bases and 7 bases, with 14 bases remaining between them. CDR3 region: CASSQYQGGATQYF. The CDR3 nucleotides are TGTGCCAGCAGCCAATACCAGGGAGGCGCGACCCAGTACTTC.

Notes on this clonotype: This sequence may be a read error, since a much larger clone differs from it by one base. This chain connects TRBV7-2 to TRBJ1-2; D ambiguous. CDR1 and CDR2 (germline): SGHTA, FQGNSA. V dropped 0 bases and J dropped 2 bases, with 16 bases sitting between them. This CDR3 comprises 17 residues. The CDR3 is CASSLALLRQRNYGYTF. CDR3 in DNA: TGTGCCAGCAGCTTAGCTCTATTAAGGCAGAGGAACTATGGCTACACCTTC.

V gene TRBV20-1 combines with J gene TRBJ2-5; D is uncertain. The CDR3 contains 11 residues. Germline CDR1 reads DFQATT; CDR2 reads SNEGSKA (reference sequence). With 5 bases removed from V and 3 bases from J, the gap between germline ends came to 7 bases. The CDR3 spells CSALWEETQYF. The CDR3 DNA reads TGCAGTGCTCTTTGGGAAGAGACCCAGTACTTC.

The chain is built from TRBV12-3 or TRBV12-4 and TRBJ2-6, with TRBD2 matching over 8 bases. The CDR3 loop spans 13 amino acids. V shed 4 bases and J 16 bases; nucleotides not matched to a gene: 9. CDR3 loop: CASSSGNRGGLTF. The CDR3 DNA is TGTGCCAGCAGTTCGGGGAACCGGGGGGGACTGACTTTC.

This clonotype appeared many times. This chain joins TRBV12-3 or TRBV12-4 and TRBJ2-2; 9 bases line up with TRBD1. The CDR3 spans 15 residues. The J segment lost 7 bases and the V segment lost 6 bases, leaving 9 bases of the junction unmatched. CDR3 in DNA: TGTGCCAGCAGCACCGGGACAGGGCTGGACGGGGAGCTGTTTTTT. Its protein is CASSTGTGLDGELFF.

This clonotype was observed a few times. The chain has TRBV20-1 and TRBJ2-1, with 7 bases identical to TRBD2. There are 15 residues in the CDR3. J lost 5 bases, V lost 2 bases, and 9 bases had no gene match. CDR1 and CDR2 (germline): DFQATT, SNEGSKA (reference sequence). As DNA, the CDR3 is TGCAGTGCTAGAAACCCTCGACGGGGGGACAATGAGCAGTTCTTC. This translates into CSARNPRRGDNEQFF.

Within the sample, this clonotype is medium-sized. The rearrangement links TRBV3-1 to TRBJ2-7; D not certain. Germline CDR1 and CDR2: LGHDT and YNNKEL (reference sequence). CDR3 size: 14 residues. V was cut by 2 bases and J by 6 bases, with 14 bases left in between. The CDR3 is CASSQSSGVSEQYF. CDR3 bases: TGTGCCAGCAGCCAATCATCTGGCGTTAGCGAGCAGTACTTC.

CDR3 in DNA: TGCAGCGTAGCCAAACAGGGGAGCAATGAGCAGTTCTTC. It encodes CSVAKQGSNEQFF. This sequence joins TRBV29-1 and TRBJ2-1; TRBD1 matches 7 bases. This CDR3 has 13 amino acids. V shed 6 bases and J 6 bases; nucleotides not matched to a gene: 8. Germline values: CDR1 SQVTM, CDR2 ANQGSEA.

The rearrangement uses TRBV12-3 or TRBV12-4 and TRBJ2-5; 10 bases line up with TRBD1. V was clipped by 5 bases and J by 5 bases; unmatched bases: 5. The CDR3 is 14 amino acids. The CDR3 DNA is TGTGCCAGCAGTCCTGGACAGGGGGAGGAGACCCAGTACTTC. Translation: CASSPGQGEETQYF.

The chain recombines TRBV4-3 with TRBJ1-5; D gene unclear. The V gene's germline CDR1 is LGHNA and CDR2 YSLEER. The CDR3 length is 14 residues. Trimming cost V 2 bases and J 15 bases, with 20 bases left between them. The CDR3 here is CASSQFSYHQSRHF. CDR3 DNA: TGCGCCAGCAGCCAATTCAGCTATCACCAGTCCCGGCATTTT.

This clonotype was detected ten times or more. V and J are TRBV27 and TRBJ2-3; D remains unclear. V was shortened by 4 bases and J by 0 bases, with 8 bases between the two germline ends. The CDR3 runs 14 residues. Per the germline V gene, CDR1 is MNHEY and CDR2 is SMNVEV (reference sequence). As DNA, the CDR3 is TGTGCCAGCAGTTCAATTCGGAGCACAGATACGCAGTATTTT. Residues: CASSSIRSTDTQYF.

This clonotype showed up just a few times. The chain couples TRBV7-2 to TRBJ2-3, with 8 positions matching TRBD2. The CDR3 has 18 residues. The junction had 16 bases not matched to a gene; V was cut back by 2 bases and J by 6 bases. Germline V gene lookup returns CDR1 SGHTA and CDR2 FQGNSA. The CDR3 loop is CASSLRPFAAGEGDTQYF. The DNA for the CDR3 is TGTGCCAGCAGCTTACGGCCCTTTGCAGCGGGAGAAGGGGATACGCAGTATTTT.

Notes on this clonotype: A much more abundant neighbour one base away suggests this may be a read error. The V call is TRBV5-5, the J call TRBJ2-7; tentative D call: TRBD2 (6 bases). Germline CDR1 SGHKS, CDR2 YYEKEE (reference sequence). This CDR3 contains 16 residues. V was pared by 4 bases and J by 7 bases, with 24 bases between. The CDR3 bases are TGTGCCAGCAGCGCTTCAGCCGGGACTGGGATCCGAGAGCAGTACTTC. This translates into CASSASAGTGIREQYF.

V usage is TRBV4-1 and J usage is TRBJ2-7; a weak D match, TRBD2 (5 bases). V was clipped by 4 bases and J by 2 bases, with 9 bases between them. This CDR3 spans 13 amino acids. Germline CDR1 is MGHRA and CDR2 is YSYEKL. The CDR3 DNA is TGCGCCAGCAGCCGACTACCCGCCTACGAGCAGTACTTC. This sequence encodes CASSRLPAYEQYF.

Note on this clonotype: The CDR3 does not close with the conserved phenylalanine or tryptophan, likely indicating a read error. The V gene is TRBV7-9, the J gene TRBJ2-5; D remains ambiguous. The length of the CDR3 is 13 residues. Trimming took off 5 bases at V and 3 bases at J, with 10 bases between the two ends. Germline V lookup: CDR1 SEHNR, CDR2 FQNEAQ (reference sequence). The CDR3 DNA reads TGTGCCAGCAGCGTCCGAATGAAAGAGACCCAGTACTCC. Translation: CASSVRMKETQYS.

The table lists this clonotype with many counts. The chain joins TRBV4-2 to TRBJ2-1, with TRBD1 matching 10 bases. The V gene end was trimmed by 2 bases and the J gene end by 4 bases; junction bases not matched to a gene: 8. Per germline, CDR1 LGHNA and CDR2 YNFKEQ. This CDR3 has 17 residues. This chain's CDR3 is CASSQNIDRGLYNEQFF. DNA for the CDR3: TGTGCCAGCAGCCAAAACATCGACAGGGGGCTGTACAATGAGCAGTTCTTC.

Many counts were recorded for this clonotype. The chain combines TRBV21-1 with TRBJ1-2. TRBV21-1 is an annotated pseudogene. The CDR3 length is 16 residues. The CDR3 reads CASSTTGTSDGVGYTF. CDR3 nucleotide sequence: TGTGCCAGCAGCACAACCGGGACTTCGGATGGGGTTGGCTACACCTTC.

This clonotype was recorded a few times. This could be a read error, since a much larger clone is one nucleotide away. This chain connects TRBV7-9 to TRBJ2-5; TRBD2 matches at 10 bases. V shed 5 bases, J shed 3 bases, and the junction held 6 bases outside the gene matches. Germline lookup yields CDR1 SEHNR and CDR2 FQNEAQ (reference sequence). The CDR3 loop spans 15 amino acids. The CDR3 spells CASSPGLAVEETQYF. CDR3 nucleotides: TGTGCCAGCAGCCCCGGACTAGCGGTCGAAGAGACCCAGTACTTC. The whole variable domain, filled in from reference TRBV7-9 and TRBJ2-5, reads DTGVSQNPRHKITKRGQNVTFRCDPISEHNRLYWYRQTLGQGPEFLTYFQNEAQLEKSRLLSDRFSAERPKGSFSTLEIQRTEQGDSAMYLCASSPGLAVEETQYFGPGTRLLVL.

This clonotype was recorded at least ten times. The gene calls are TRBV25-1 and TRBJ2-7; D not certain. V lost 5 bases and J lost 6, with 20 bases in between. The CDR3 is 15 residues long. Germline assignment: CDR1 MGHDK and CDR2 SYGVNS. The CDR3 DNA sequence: TGTGCCAGCAGTCCTACGGTGGCCCGGGCCGGCGAGCAGTACTTC. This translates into CASSPTVARAGEQYF.

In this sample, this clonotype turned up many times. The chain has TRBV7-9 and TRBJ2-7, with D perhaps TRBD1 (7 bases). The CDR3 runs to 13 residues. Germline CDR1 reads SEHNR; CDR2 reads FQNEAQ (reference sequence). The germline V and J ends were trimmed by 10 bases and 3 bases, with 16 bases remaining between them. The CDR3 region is CATQGRGVYEQYF. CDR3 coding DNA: TGTGCCACACAGGGCAGGGGGGTCTACGAGCAGTACTTC.

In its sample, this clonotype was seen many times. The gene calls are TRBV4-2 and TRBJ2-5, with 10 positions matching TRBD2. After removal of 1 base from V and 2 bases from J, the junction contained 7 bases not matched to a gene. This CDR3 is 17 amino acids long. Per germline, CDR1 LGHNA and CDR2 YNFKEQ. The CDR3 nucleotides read TGTGCCAGCAGCCAAGGGTTACTAGCGGGACCTCAAGAGACCCAGTACTTC. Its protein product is CASSQGLLAGPQETQYF.

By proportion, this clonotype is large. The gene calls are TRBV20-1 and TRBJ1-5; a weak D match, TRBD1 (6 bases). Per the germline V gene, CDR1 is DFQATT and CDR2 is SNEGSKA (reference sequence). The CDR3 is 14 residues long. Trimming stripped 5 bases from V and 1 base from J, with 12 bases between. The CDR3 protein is CSARRQASNQPQHF. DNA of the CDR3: TGCAGTGCTCGGAGACAGGCCAGCAATCAGCCCCAGCATTTT.

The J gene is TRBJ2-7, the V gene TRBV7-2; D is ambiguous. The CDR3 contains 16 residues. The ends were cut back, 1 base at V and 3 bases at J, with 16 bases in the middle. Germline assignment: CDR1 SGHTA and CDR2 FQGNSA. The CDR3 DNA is TGTGCCAGCAGCTTAGATGGCGGCCCTTTCGTCTACGAGCAGTACTTC. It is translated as CASSLDGGPFVYEQYF.

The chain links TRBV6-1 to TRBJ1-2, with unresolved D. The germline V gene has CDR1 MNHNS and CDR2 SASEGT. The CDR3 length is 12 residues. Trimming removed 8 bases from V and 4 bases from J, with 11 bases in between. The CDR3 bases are TGTGCCAGCGGGAGAGGCAGCTATGGCTACACCTTC. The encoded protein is CASGRGSYGYTF.

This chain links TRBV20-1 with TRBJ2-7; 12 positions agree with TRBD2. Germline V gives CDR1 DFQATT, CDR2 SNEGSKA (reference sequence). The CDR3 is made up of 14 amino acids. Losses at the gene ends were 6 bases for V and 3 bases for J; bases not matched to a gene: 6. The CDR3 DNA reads TGCAGTGCCACCACTAGCGGGAGGAACTACGAGCAGTACTTC. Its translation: CSATTSGRNYEQYF.

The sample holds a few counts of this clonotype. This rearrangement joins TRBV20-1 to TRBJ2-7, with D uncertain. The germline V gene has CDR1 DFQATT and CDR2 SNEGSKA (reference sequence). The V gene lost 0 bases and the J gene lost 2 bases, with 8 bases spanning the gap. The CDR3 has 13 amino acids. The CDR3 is CSARDPRTYEQYF. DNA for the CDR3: TGCAGTGCTAGAGATCCCAGAACCTACGAGCAGTACTTC.

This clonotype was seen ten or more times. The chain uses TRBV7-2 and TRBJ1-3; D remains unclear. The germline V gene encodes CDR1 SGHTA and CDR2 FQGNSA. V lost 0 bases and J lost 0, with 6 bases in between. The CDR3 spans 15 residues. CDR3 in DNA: TGTGCCAGCAGCTTAGCCGGCAGCTCTGGAAACACCATATATTTT. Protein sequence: CASSLAGSSGNTIYF.

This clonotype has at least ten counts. In DNA form, the CDR3 reads TGTGCCAGCAGCTTATCCCTAGCTTCGGACGTTACAGATACGCAGTATTTT. Its protein product is CASSLSLASDVTDTQYF. The chain uses TRBV5-4 and TRBJ2-3; weak D call: TRBD2 (5 bases). From germline, CDR1 is SGHNT and CDR2 YYREEE (reference sequence). Trimming took off 2 bases at V and 3 bases at J, with 19 bases between the two ends. This CDR3 region has 17 residues. Combining the CDR3 with reference TRBV5-4 and TRBJ2-3 gives the whole variable domain ETGVTQSPTHLIKTRGQQVTLRCSSQSGHNTVSWYQQALGQGPQFIFQYYREEENGRGNFPPRFSGLQFPNYSSELNVNALELDDSALYLCASSLSLASDVTDTQYFGPGTRLTVL.

CDR3 sequence reads: CSVEGTAPEQFF. Here the CDR3 DNA reads TGCAGCGTTGAAGGGACAGCTCCTGAGCAGTTCTTC. The rearrangement joins TRBV29-1 to TRBJ2-1, with D maybe TRBD1 (6 bases). CDR1 SQVTM and CDR2 ANQGSEA come from the germline V gene. The CDR3 extends over 12 amino acids. Trimming shortened V by 1 base and J by 9 bases, and 10 bases separated the two germline ends.